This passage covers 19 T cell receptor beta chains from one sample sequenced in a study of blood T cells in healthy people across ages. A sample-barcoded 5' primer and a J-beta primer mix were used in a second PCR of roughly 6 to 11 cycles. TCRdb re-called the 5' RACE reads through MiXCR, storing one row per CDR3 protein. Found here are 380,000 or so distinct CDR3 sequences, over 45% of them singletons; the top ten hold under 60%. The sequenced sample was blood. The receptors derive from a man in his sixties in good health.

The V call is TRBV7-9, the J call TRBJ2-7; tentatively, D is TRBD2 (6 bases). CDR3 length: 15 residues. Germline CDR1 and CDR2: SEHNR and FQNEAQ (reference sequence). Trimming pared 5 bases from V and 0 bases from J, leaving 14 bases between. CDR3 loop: CASSLTRDFSYEQYF. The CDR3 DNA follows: TGTGCCAGCAGCCTAACAAGGGACTTCTCCTACGAGCAGTACTTC. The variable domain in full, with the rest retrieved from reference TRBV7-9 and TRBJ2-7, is DTGVSQNPRHKITKRGQNVTFRCDPISEHNRLYWYRQTLGQGPEFLTYFQNEAQLEKSRLLSDRFSAERPKGSFSTLEIQRTEQGDSAMYLCASSLTRDFSYEQYFGPGTRLTVT.

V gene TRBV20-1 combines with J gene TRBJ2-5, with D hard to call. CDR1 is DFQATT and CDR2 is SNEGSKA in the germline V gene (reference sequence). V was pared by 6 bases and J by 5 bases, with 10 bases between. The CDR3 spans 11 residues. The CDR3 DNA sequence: TGCAGTGCCCCCGTTGCGGAGACCCAGTACTTC. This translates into CSAPVAETQYF.

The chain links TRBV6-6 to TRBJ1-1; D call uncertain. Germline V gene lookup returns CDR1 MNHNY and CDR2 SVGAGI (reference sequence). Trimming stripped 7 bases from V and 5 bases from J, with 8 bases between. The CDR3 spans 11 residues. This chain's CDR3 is CASTRRTEAFF. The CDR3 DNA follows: TGTGCCAGCACCCGTCGGACTGAAGCTTTCTTT.

The CDR3 here is CASTPGPYEQYF. The CDR3 DNA follows: TGTGCCAGCACCCCCGGGCCCTACGAGCAGTACTTC. The chain joins TRBV7-2 to TRBJ2-7; D remains ambiguous. The CDR3 length is 12 residues. Germline assignment: CDR1 SGHTA and CDR2 FQGNSA. V was shortened by 7 bases and J by 2 bases, with 9 bases between the two germline ends. Full variable domain (missing parts from reference TRBV7-2 and TRBJ2-7): GAGVSQSPSNKVTEKGKDVELRCDPISGHTALYWYRQSLGQGLEFLIYFQGNSAPDKSGLPSDRFSAERTGGSVSTLTIQRTQQEDSAVYLCASTPGPYEQYFGPGTRLTVT.

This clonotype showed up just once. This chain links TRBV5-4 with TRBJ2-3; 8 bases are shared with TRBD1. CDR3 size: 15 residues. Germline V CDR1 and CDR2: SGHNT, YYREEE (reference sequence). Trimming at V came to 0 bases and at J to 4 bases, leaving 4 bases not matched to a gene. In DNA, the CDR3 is TGTGCCAGCAGCTTGGGCGACAGGGGTCCAGATACGCAGTATTTT. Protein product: CASSLGDRGPDTQYF.

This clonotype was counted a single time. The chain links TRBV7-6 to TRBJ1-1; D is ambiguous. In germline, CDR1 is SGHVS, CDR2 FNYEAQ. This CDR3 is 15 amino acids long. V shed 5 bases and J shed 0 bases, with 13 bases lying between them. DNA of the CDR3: TGTGCCAGCAGCCCAAACCCACTCATGAACACTGAAGCTTTCTTT. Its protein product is CASSPNPLMNTEAFF.

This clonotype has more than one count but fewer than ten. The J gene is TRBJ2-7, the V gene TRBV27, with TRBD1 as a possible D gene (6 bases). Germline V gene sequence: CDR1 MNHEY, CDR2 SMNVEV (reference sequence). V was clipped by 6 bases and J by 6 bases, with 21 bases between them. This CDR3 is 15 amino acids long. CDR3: CASSLRGTLGSEQYF. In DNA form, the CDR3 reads TGTGCCAGCAGCTTAAGGGGGACCCTGGGGTCCGAGCAGTACTTC.

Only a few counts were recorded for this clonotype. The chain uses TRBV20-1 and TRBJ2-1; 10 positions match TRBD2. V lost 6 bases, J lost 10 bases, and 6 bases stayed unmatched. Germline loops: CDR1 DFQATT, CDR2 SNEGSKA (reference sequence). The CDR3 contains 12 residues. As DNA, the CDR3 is TGCAGTGCACAACCGGGACTAGCGGAGCAGTTCTTC. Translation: CSAQPGLAEQFF.

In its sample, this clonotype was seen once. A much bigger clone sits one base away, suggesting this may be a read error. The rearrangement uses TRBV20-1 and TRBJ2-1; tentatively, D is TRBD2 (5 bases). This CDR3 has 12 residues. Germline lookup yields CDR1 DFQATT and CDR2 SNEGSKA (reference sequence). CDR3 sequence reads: CSARPGVDERFF. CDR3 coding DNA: TGCAGTGCTAGACCCGGGGTCGATGAGCGGTTCTTC.

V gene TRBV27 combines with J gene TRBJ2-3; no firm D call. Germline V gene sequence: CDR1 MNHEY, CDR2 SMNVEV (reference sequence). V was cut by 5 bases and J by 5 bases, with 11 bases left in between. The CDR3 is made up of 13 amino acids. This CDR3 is CASSLWVGDTQYF. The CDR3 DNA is TGTGCCAGCAGTCTTTGGGTGGGAGATACGCAGTATTTT.

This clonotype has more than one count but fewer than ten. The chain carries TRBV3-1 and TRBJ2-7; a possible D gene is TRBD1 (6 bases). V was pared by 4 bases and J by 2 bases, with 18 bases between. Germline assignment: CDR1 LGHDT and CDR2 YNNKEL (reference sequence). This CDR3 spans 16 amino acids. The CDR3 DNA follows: TGTGCCAGCAGCCCTACTTTGAGGACAGCCACCTACGAGCAGTACTTC. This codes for CASSPTLRTATYEQYF.

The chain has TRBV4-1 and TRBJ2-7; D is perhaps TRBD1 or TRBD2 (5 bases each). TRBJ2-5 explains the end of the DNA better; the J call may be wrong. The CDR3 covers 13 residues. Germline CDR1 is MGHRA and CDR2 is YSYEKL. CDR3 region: CASRGVGEKTQYF. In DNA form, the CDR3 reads TGCGCCAGCAGAGGGGTGGGAGAGAAGACCCAGTACTTC.

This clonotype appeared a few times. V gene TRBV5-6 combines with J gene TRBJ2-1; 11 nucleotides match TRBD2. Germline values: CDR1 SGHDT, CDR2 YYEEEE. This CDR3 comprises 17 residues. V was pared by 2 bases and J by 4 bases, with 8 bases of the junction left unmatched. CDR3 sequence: CASSFSGRAGAYNEQFF. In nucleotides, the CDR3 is TGTGCCAGCAGCTTTAGCGGGAGGGCAGGGGCGTACAATGAGCAGTTCTTC.

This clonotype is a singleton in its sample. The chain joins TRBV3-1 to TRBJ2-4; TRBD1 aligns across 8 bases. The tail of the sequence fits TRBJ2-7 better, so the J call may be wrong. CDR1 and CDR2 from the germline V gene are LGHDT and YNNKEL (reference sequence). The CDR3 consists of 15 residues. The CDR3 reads CASSQARTGWSEQYF. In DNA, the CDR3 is TGTGCCAGCAGCCAAGCAAGGACAGGGTGGAGCGAGCAGTACTTC.

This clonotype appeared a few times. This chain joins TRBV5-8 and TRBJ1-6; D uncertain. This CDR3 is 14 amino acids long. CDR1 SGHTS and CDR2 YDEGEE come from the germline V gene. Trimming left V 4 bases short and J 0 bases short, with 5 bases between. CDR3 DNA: TGTGCCAGCAGCGGCCGCTCCTATAATTCACCCCTCCACTTT. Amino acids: CASSGRSYNSPLHF.

The CDR3 loop is CASSYGQALGNTEAFF. The CDR3 coding sequence is TGCGCCAGCAGCTACGGACAAGCCCTGGGGAACACTGAAGCTTTCTTT. The genes are TRBV5-1 and TRBJ1-1; tentative D call: TRBD1 (5 bases). V shed 3 bases and J shed 1 base, with 16 bases lying between them. This CDR3 comprises 16 residues. Germline assignment: CDR1 SGHRS and CDR2 YFSETQ.

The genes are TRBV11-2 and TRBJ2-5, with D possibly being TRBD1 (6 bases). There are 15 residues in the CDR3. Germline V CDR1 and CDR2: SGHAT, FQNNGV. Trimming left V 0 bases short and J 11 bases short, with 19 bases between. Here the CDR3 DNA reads TGTGCCAGCAGCTTAGAACACAGGGTCTCCTACGAACAGTACTTC. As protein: CASSLEHRVSYEQYF.

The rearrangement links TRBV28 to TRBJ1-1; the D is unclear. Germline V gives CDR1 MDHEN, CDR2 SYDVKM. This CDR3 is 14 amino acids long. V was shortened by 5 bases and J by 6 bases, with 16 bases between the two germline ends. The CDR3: CASSLSRSSAEAFF. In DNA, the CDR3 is TGTGCCAGCAGTCTCTCCCGGTCGTCCGCTGAAGCTTTCTTT.

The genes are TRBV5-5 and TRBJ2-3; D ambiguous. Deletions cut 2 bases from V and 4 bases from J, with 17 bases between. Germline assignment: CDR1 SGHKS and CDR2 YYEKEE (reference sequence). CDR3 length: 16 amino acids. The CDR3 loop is CASSFGPVPLSDTQYF. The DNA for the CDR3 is TGTGCCAGCAGCTTCGGACCGGTCCCGTTGTCAGATACGCAGTATTTT.